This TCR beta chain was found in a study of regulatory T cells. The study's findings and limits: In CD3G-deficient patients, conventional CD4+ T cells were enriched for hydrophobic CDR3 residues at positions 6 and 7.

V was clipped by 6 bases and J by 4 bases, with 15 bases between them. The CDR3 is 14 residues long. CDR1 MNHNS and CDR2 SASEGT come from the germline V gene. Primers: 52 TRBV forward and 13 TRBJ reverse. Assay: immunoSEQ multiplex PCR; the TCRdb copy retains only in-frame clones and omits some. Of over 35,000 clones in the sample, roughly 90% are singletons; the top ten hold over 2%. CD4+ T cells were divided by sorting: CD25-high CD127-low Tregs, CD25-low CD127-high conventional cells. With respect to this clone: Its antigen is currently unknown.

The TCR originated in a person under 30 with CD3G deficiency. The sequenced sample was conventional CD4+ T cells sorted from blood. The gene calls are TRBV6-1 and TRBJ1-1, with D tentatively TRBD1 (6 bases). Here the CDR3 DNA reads TGTGCCAGCAGGCTACATCAGGGGAGCACTGAAGCTTTCTTT. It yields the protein CASRLHQGSTEAFF.